The sequence of this T cell receptor (beta chain) was determined in a study of identical twins (TCRdb year 2016). In terms of the full investigation: To test whether fetal clonotypes persist, the study used deep sequencing on TCR alpha and beta repertoires from monozygotic twins, unrelated adults of various ages, and cord blood. To rule out contamination, replicate twin experiments were performed at different times with different library preparation protocols. Paper-wide results and their limitations: The excess sharing between twins in beta out-of-frame sequences was weaker because fewer shared sequences reduced the signal-to-noise ratio. Out-of-frame TCR alpha sharing in monozygotic twins was systematically underestimated by recombination models, whereas sharing between unrelated individuals was in agreement with the recombination models. Zero-insertion analyses could be partly confounded by invariant T cells such as MAIT and iNKT, though diverse VJ usage argued against such confounding for most clonotypes. Because the same donors could not be followed over many years, the conclusions relied on cross-sectional statistical analysis. Fewer insertions were carried by abundant cord blood beta clonotypes, a similar but weaker trend appeared in young adult naive repertoires, and no such trend appeared in memory repertoires. Compared with coincidental sharing between unrelated individuals, out-of-frame TCR alpha sequences shared between twins showed an excess of sequences with low generation probability.

The V end loses 0 bases and the J end loses 4 bases, and a stretch of 12 bases separates them. Counted from cysteine to phenylalanine, this CDR3 has 15 amino acids. The entry retains the CDR3 DNA only, 45 bases that are in frame from base 1. CDR1 and CDR2 were assigned from the germline V gene as KGHSH and LQKENI. The library came from 5' RACE. These reads were obtained on an Illumina HiSeq 2000. Template switching added a universal primer binding site, and the final cDNA carried a unique molecular identifier that allowed TCR cDNA molecules to be counted accurately. First-strand cDNA for TCR alpha and beta chains was synthesized from specific primers in the conserved constant-segment region. To control for contamination, every cDNA library was double barcoded, receiving both a SMART-Mk sample barcode and Illumina barcodes. TruSeq adapter sequences, together with Illumina sample barcodes, were added in two successive PCR steps. The Illumina HiSeq platform was used with custom primers to sequence TCR alpha and beta cDNA libraries. The source study handled its data this way. Unique molecular identifiers were extracted from raw reads with MiGEC, and CDR3 positions were determined with MiXCR. Recombination models were inferred per individual with the repgenHMM and IGoR tools using an EM algorithm. Shared clonotypes were analyzed with the tcR package in R, and sharing was normalized by the product of cloneset sizes. To study raw recombination free of thymic and clonal selection effects, out-of-frame nonproductive sequences were analyzed. Using fastp at Q25 and MiXCR, TCRdb reprocessed the public reads and kept productive beta chains. Rows matching on CDR3 protein sequence are summarized as one entry with the most common DNA and genes. These V and J calls are TCRdb output, not the study's own analysis. The table for this sample lists 600,000 to 700,000 distinct CDR3 sequences; 21% of them were counted only once. Of the sample, about 4.5% falls within the top ten clones.

A word on this clonotype: No antigen is known for it. No quality values exist for individual bases; no much larger clone is one base distant.

Every donor was a healthy Caucasian. Three pairs of female monozygotic twins, all aged roughly 18 to 29 years, made up the twin cohort. The RNA used for TCR libraries was isolated from peripheral blood mononuclear cells. The same data also contributed to another study, on T cells expressing NK-cell markers. Per the second study: TCR beta-chain repertoires were profiled in sorted CD3+CD56+NKG2C+, CD3+CD56+NKG2C- and CD3+CD56-NKG2C+ T-cell subsets from eight donors. Among the eight sequenced donors, only one was HCMV-seronegative, while the other seven were HCMV-seropositive. To restrict sorting to alphabetaTCR-expressing T cells, an anti-gammadeltaTCR antibody was added in several experiments. In five to seven donors, the dominant CD3+CD56+NKG2C+ clonotypes were among the top 10 CD8+ clonotypes and accounted for roughly 1.0-7.5% of CD8+ T cells. Those dominant clonotypes were again the most abundant among CD3+CD56-NKG2C+ cells in a handful of donors, at about 25-60.1%. Whether the expanded NKG2C-expressing T cell clones were specific for HCMV antigens was left unclear. The study sequenced eight donors, all healthy volunteers chosen at random: three men and five women. To determine HCMV serostatus, a commercial ELISA kit was used to detect HCMV-specific IgG in serum. For 5 or 6 donors, unsorted PBMC were also used to sequence bulk peripheral blood T-cell repertoires. Reads were demultiplexed and grouped by UMI with MIGEC, and clonotypes were assembled and quantified with MiTCR. To remove erroneous sequences, TCR cDNA sequences were retained only when supported by two or more reads. Downstream repertoire analysis used the tcR package, and clonotypes were matched across fractions by CDR3 nucleotide sequence plus V segment. VDJmatch was used to annotate antigen specificity against VDJdb, with one amino acid substitution in CDR3 permitted.

The chain is made from TRBV18 and TRBJ1-1, with the D gene not clear enough to name. The origin of this receptor is a woman aged 18 to 35 in good health. The sequencing sample was made of PBMCs. The CDR3 sequence is CASSPPRARTTEAFF. The nucleotide sequence is given as TGTGCCAGCTCACCACCAAGGGCGCGTACCACTGAAGCTTTCTTT.